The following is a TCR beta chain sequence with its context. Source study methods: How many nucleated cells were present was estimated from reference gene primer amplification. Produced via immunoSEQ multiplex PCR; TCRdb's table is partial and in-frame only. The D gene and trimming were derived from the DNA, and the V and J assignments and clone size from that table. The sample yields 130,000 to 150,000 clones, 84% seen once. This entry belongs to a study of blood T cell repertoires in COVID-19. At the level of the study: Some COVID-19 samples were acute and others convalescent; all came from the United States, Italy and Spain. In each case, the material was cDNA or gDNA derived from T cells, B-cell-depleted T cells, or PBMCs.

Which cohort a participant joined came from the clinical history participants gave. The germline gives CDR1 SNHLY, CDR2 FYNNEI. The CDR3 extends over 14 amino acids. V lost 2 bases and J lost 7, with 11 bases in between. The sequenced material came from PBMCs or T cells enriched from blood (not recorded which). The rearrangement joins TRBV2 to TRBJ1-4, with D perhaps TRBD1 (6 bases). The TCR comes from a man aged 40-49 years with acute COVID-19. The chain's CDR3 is CASSELGAGEKLFF. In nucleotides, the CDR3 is TGTGCCAGCAGTGAATTGGGGGCTGGTGAAAAACTGTTTTTT.